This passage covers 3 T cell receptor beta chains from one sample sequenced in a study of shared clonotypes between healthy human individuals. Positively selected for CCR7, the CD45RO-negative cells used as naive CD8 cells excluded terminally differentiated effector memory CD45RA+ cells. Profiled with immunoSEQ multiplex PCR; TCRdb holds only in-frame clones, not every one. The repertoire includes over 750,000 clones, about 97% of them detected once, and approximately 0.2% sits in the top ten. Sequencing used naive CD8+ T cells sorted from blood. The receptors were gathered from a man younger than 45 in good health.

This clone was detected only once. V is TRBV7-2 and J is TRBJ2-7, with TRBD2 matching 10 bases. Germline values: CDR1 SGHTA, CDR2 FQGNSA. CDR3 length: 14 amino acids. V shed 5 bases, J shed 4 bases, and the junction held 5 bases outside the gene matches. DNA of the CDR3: TGTGCCAGCAGCGATATAGCGGGAGGTTACGAGCAGTACTTC. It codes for CASSDIAGGYEQYF. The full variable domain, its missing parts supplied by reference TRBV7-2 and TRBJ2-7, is GAGVSQSPSNKVTEKGKDVELRCDPISGHTALYWYRQSLGQGLEFLIYFQGNSAPDKSGLPSDRFSAERTGGSVSTLTIQRTQQEDSAVYLCASSDIAGGYEQYFGPGTRLTVT.

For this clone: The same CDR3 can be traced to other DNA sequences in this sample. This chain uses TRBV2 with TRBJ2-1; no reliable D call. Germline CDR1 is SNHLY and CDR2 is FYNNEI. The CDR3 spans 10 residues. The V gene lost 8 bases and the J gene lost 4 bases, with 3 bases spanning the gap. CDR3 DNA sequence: TGTGCCAGCCTTTACAATGAGCAGTTCTTC. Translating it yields CASLYNEQFF.

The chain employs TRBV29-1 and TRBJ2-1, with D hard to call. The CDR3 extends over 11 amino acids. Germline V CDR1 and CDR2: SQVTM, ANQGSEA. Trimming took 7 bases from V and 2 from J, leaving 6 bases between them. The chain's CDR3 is CSGATYNEQFF. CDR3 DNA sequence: TGCAGCGGTGCTACCTACAATGAGCAGTTCTTC.